This T cell receptor beta chain was captured in a study of identical twins. Healthy Caucasian donors formed the entire cohort. Ten or more counts support this clonotype. Its specificity is unknown. Findings of the study overall: Recombination models fit unrelated individuals' TCR alpha sharing but underestimated twins'. In zero-insertion analyses, partial confounding could arise from invariant MAIT and iNKT cells. Those out-of-frame alpha sequences shared by twins showed an excess of low generation probability.

V was pared by 1 base and J by 2 bases, with 10 bases of the junction left unmatched. The CDR3 spans 18 residues. Germline CDR1 SGDLS, CDR2 YYNGEE. MiXCR, run by TCRdb on the 5' RACE reads, gives a single entry per CDR3 protein. The sample carries some 500,000 distinct CDR3 sequences, 14% recorded once. This sample was also put to use in a study of yellow fever vaccine responses in identical twins.

The genes are TRBV9 and TRBJ2-1; 9 bases are shared with TRBD2. This clonotype originated in a woman between 18 and 29 years old in good health. Sequencing was carried out using CD4+ T cells sorted from blood. The CDR3 region is CASSVPVVAGAAYNEQFF. For the CDR3, the DNA is TGTGCCAGCAGCGTACCCGTTGTAGCGGGGGCTGCCTACAATGAGCAGTTCTTC. The full variable domain, rest sourced from reference TRBV9 and TRBJ2-1, is DSGVTQTPKHLITATGQRVTLRCSPRSGDLSVYWYQQSLDQGLQFLIQYYNGEERAKGNILERFSAQQFPDLHSELNLSSLELGDSALYFCASSVPVVAGAAYNEQFFGPGTRLTVL.